This is a list of T cell receptor beta chains from one sample in a study of control samples from healthy donors and cancer patients. Profiling relied on immunoSEQ multiplex PCR, and the TCRdb table lists in-frame clones only, not all of them. In the table there are about 59,000 clones, roughly 86% of which are singletons. Sequencing input: PBMCs. The origin of the receptors is a woman aged 60-75 years with lung cancer. CDR3s include the opening cysteine and the closing phenylalanine or tryptophan. Fields, in order: clone size, V gene, D gene, J gene, CDR3 length, CDR3 DNA, CDR3 protein. D genes are given only for firm matches. Where a row states a size, it is once, few, many or the class of an expanded clone; other rows omit it.

NA	TRBV5-4	NA	TRBJ1-1	15	TGTGCCAGCAGCGCCGACGGAAGGCGGAACACTGAAGCTTTCTTT	CASSADGRRNTEAFF
NA	TRBV7-8	NA	TRBJ2-7	14	TGTGCCAGCAGCTTAGGGTTGGGAGTCTACGAGCAGTACTTC	CASSLGLGVYEQYF
NA	TRBV18	NA	TRBJ2-5	12	TGTGCCAGCTCACCACTTCGGGAGACCCAGTACTTC	CASSPLRETQYF
NA	TRBV7-9	TRBD1	TRBJ2-5	15	TGTGCCAGCAGCTACCGGGGACAGGGGAGAGAGACCCAGTACTTC	CASSYRGQGRETQYF
NA	TRBV30	NA	TRBJ1-2	13	TGTGCCTGCAAGACAGAGACTAACTATGGCTACACCTTC	CACKTETNYGYTF
NA	TRBV7-9	TRBD2	TRBJ2-2	17	TGTGCCAGCAGCCAAGGGACTAGCGGGGTTGGAGCCGGGGAGCTGTTTTTT	CASSQGTSGVGAGELFF
once	TRBV15	NA	TRBJ2-1	16	TGTGCCACCAGCAGAGGGAATAGCGGAAACTCCAATGAGCAGTTCTTC	CATSRGNSGNSNEQFF
NA	TRBV9	NA	TRBJ2-3	12	TGTGCCAGCAGCTACGGGGAGAGGACGCAGTATTTT	CASSYGERTQYF
NA	TRBV2	NA	TRBJ1-2	15	TGTGCCAGCAGTGAAGCGCGGGCAACGGGCTATGGCTACACCTTC	CASSEARATGYGYTF
NA	TRBV5-4	NA	TRBJ1-1	12	TGTGCCAGCAGCTTACAGGGCACTGAAGCTTTCTTT	CASSLQGTEAFF
NA	TRBV29-1	NA	TRBJ2-3	14	TGCAGCGCCAAGACGGGGTCTAGCACAGATACGCAGTATTTT	CSAKTGSSTDTQYF
NA	TRBV5-1	NA	TRBJ2-2	16	TGCGCCAGCAGAAGGTCCGGCAGAGCGAACACCGGGGAGCTGTTTTTT	CASRRSGRANTGELFF
NA	TRBV2	NA	TRBJ2-2	14	TGTGCCAGCAGTGAAGCGCAGCGCACCGGGGAGCTGTTTTTT	CASSEAQRTGELFF
NA	TRBV5-1	TRBD1	TRBJ2-7	15	TGCGCCAGCTCCCGAGGGGACAGGGGCTCCTACGAGCAGTACTTC	CASSRGDRGSYEQYF
NA	TRBV2	NA	TRBJ2-1	15	TGTGCCAGCATGCGGACAGAGGTATCCTACAATGAGCAGTTCTTC	CASMRTEVSYNEQFF
NA	TRBV2	NA	TRBJ1-4	14	TGTGCCAGCAGTGCGGCGGACGGGCTTGAAAAACTGTTTTTT	CASSAADGLEKLFF
NA	TRBV18	TRBD1	TRBJ2-2	15	TGTGCCAGCTCACCCGGGACAGGGAACACCGGGGAGCTGTTTTTT	CASSPGTGNTGELFF
NA	TRBV4-2	TRBD2	TRBJ2-3	15	TGTGCCAGCAGCCAAAAGACTAGCGGGGAGGATACGCAGTATTTT	CASSQKTSGEDTQYF
NA	TRBV6-5	TRBD1	TRBJ1-2	14	TGTGCCAGCAGTTTTCCGGGACAGTCCCATGGCTACACCTTC	CASSFPGQSHGYTF
few	TRBV5-5	TRBD1	TRBJ2-7	16	TGTGCCAGCAGCTTGAGTGCGAGACAGGGGATTAACGAGCAGTACTTC	CASSLSARQGINEQYF
NA	TRBV28	NA	TRBJ1-2	16	TGTGCCAGCAGTTTAAAGTTAACAGACCCTAACTATGGCTACACCTTC	CASSLKLTDPNYGYTF
NA	TRBV10-3	NA	TRBJ2-7	13	TGTGCCATCATGGCCGGGCCCTTCTACGAGCAGTACTTC	CAIMAGPFYEQYF
NA	TRBV5-3	NA	TRBJ1-4	14	TGTGCCAGAAGCTTGCCCGCAACTAATGAAAAACTGTTTTTT	CARSLPATNEKLFF
NA	TRBV2	NA	TRBJ2-1	11	TGTGCCAGCACTCCCGAAAATGAGCAGTTCTTC	CASTPENEQFF
NA	TRBV9	TRBD1	TRBJ1-6	18	TGTGCCAGCAGCGCAAGACAGGGAGTCGGGTCCTATAATTCACCCCTCCACTTT	CASSARQGVGSYNSPLHF
NA	TRBV24-1	NA	TRBJ1-1	15	TGTGCCACCAGTGATTCCAGAAACTTGAACACTGAAGCTTTCTTT	CATSDSRNLNTEAFF
NA	TRBV6-5	NA	TRBJ2-7	15	TGTGCCAGCAGTTACACTGGAGTAGTCACCTACGAGCAGTACTTC	CASSYTGVVTYEQYF